This T cell receptor beta chain was captured by sequencing in a study of identical twins. A universal primer binding site was introduced by template switching. The final cDNA contained unique molecular identifiers. TCRdb analysed the 5' RACE reads with MiXCR anew, one entry per CDR3 protein. Found here are 550,000 to 800,000 distinct CDR3 sequences, less than 9% of them singletons; the top ten hold around 1.6%. Study-level points and caveats: Its conclusions, products of cross-sectional statistical analysis, did not come from following the same donors. Within beta out-of-frame sequences, the excess sharing observed between twins was weaker.

The CDR3 covers 14 residues. V dropped 3 bases and J dropped 5 bases, with 11 bases sitting between them. In its sample, this clonotype was seen a few times. Its target is unknown. These sequences were also reported in another study, on yellow fever vaccine responses in identical twins.

Sequencing was carried out using PBMCs. This receptor was identified in a woman aged 18-29 years in good health. V gene TRBV12-3 or TRBV12-4 combines with J gene TRBJ2-1; D gene unclear. The CDR3 DNA sequence: TGTGCCAGCAGTTTGACGACTGACCACAATGAGCAGTTCTTC. Amino acids: CASSLTTDHNEQFF.